This T cell receptor (beta chain) was documented in a study of T cells in Graves' hyperthyroidism and ophthalmopathy. Study summary: Before treatment of any kind, peripheral blood was taken at initial diagnosis.

This clonotype occurred many times. The antigen remains unidentified. CDR1 LNHDA and CDR2 SQIVND come from the germline V gene (reference sequence). This CDR3 contains 15 residues. J was trimmed by 4 bases and V by 2 bases; bases with no gene match: 7. RNA transcripts served as the template for amplifying TCR beta CDR3 regions. First-round RT-PCR of the TCR CDR3 relied on the HTBI primer set. TCRdb fed the multiplex PCR reads into MiXCR, producing one record per CDR3 protein. This table holds 550,000 to 700,000 distinct CDR3 sequences, about 14% found once. Using more than 7.5 ml of fresh peripheral blood, PBMCs were prepared. Whole-study results and caveats: Blood also held most thyroid clonotypes expanded beyond 0.001. Model output signaled ophthalmopathy a median around 6.9 months ahead of onset.

Input material: blood. This receptor was identified in a woman in her thirties or forties with Graves' ophthalmopathy. This chain connects TRBV19 to TRBJ2-7; TRBD2 matches 8 bases. CDR3 coding DNA: TGTGCCAGTAGTATATTGCCAGCGGGAGCGTACGAGCAGTACTTC. Translated, it gives CASSILPAGAYEQYF.